This TCR beta chain stems from a study of Graves' ophthalmopathy and Graves' hyperthyroidism. Across the whole study: Stable hyperthyroidism meant no ophthalmopathy within 18 months of follow-up.

This clonotype was seen at least ten times. The antigen is unknown. The CDR3 extends over 13 amino acids. Trimming left V 9 bases short and J 7 bases short, with 18 bases between. The V gene's germline CDR1 is ENHRY and CDR2 SYGVKD. From RNA, the CDR3 regions of TCR beta chains were amplified and sequenced. In the first round, RT-PCR was carried out with HTBI primers, and a multiplex PCR formed the second round. TCRdb processed the multiplex PCR reads anew with MiXCR; each CDR3 protein has one entry. The sample lists about 1.1 million distinct CDR3 sequences, 35% to 45% occurring once. Study conclusions and caveats: The model forecast ophthalmopathy progression, reaching roughly 71% sensitivity and about 75% specificity. Blood repertoires reportedly contained most expanded thyroid clonotypes above 0.001 frequency. Discriminating ophthalmopathy from stable hyperthyroidism, a 13-signature model attained a sensitivity of approximately 85% and a specificity of about 79%.

This receptor was identified in an adult man with Graves' hyperthyroidism. The gene calls are TRBV10-3 and TRBJ1-2; a weak D match, TRBD1 (6 bases). The sequencing sample was made of peripheral blood or thyroid tissue (not recorded which). This chain's CDR3 is CAMRLGGGGGYTF. Here the CDR3 DNA reads TGTGCCATGAGGTTGGGGGGCGGAGGTGGCTACACCTTC.